This T cell receptor beta chain is from a study of blood T cell repertoires in COVID-19. The assay was immunoSEQ multiplex PCR, and TCRdb's table has in-frame clones only and misses some. The table includes some 230,000 clones, around 83% detected once. Enrolled through a virtual design, the participants were between roughly 18 and 89 years of age and came from some 26 US areas. Allocation to cohorts depended on clinical history reported by the participants. After removal of 7 bases from V and 5 bases from J, the junction contained 8 bases not matched to a gene. The CDR3 runs 15 residues. Germline V gene sequence: CDR1 SQVTM, CDR2 ANQGSEA.

This chain connects TRBV29-1 to TRBJ2-2; TRBD2 agrees at 12 bases. Material: PBMCs or T cells enriched from blood (not recorded which). The source of this sequence is a woman between 40 and 50 years old with acute COVID-19. For the CDR3, the DNA is TGCAGCGCTAGCACCGGGACTAGCGGGACCGGGGAGCTGTTTTTT. This translates into CSASTGTSGTGELFF.